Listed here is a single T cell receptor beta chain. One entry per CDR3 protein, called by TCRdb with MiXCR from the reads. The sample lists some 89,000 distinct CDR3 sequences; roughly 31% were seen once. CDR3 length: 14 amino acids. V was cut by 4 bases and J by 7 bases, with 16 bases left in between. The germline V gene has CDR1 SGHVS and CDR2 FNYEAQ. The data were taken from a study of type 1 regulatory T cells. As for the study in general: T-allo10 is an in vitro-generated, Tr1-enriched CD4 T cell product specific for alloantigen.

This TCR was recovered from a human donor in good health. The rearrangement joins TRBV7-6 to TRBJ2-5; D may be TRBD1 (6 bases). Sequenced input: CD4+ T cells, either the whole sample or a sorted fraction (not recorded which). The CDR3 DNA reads TGTGCCAGCAGCTCGGCGGTAGGGGGTGGGACCCAGTACTTC. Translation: CASSSAVGGGTQYF. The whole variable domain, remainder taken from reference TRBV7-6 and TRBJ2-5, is GAGVSQSPRYKVTKRGQDVALRCDPISGHVSLYWYRQALGQGPEFLTYFNYEAQQDKSGLPNDRFSAERPEGSISTLTIQRTEQRDSAMYRCASSSAVGGGTQYFGPGTRLLVL.